A single sample gave rise to the 31 T cell receptor beta chains below, sequenced in a study of OX40 agonist ivuxolimab in advanced cancers. Produced via immunoSEQ multiplex PCR; TCRdb's table is partial and in-frame only. The sample contains some 10,000 clones, about 88% of which appear only once. The sample here was CD4+ or CD8+ T cells sorted from blood, taken in a trial of the OX40 agonist ivuxolimab. The receptors derive from an adult with an advanced solid tumor such as melanoma, head and neck, liver or kidney cancer.

This chain's CDR3 is CASSPTAGQANSPLHF. The CDR3 coding sequence is TGCGCCAGCAGCCCCACCGCGGGACAGGCCAATTCACCCCTCCACTTT. This sequence joins TRBV4-1 and TRBJ1-6; TRBD1 matches at 8 bases. J lost 7 bases, V lost 4 bases, and 9 bases had no gene match. The CDR3 contains 16 residues. CDR1 is MGHRA, CDR2 YSYEKL, per germline.

The chain uses TRBV10-3 and TRBJ2-7; no reliable D call. CDR3 length equals 15 residues. Germline V gene lookup returns CDR1 ENHRY and CDR2 SYGVKD. V was trimmed by 3 bases and J by 0 bases, leaving 12 bases between them. CDR3 sequence: CAISDPTESSYEQYF. The CDR3 nucleotides are TGTGCCATCAGTGACCCTACAGAGAGCTCCTACGAGCAGTACTTC.

The chain uses TRBV28 and TRBJ2-1; 7 nucleotides agree with TRBD1. The CDR3 has 14 amino acids. Trimming cost V 6 bases and J 8 bases; bases outside gene matches: 10. Per germline, CDR1 MDHEN and CDR2 SYDVKM. CDR3 loop: CASSPLTGFDEQFF. In DNA form, the CDR3 reads TGTGCCAGCAGCCCTCTGACAGGGTTCGATGAGCAGTTCTTC.

The chain joins TRBV27 to TRBJ2-7; no reliable D call. The length of the CDR3 is 13 residues. Germline V gene data show CDR1 as MNHEY and CDR2 as SMNVEV (reference sequence). V was trimmed by 1 base and J by 5 bases, leaving 9 bases between them. CDR3 in amino acids: CASSLYLGDEQYF. The CDR3 coding sequence is TGTGCCAGCAGTTTATATCTTGGAGACGAGCAGTACTTC.

The chain uses TRBV9 and TRBJ1-1, with D tentatively TRBD1 (5 bases). The V end was cut by 0 bases, the J end by 0 bases, with 6 bases between. The germline V gene encodes CDR1 SGDLS and CDR2 YYNGEE. This CDR3 is 14 amino acids long. DNA for the CDR3: TGTGCCAGCAGCGTAGCAGGGATGAACACTGAAGCTTTCTTT. It encodes CASSVAGMNTEAFF. Filled out from reference TRBV9 and TRBJ1-1, the complete variable domain reads DSGVTQTPKHLITATGQRVTLRCSPRSGDLSVYWYQQSLDQGLQFLIQYYNGEERAKGNILERFSAQQFPDLHSELNLSSLELGDSALYFCASSVAGMNTEAFFGQGTRLTVV.

J is TRBJ2-1 and V is TRBV7-6; 9 nucleotides match TRBD2. The germline V gene encodes CDR1 SGHVS and CDR2 FNYEAQ. V lost 6 bases and J lost 0; bases outside the gene matches: 9. The CDR3 has 17 amino acids. The CDR3: CASSSTSGVGSYNEQFF. The DNA of the CDR3 is TGTGCCAGCAGTTCGACTAGCGGAGTTGGCTCCTACAATGAGCAGTTCTTC.

CDR3 bases: TGTGCCAGCAGCCTTGTGGACGGCGGGGAGCTGTTTTTT. This encodes CASSLVDGGELFF. The V call is TRBV11-2, the J call TRBJ2-2; D uncertain. The CDR3 extends over 13 amino acids. V lost 5 bases to trimming and J lost 7 bases, with 11 bases between them. Germline loops: CDR1 SGHAT, CDR2 FQNNGV.

J is TRBJ2-7 and V is TRBV29-1; D may be TRBD1 (6 bases). Trimming took 2 bases from V and 3 from J, leaving 11 bases between them. The CDR3 extends over 13 amino acids. Germline V gene sequence: CDR1 SQVTM, CDR2 ANQGSEA. CDR3 in DNA: TGCAGCGTTGAAACAGGGCTAAACTACGAGCAGTACTTC. This codes for CSVETGLNYEQYF.

This sequence joins TRBV5-4 and TRBJ1-1, with TRBD1 matching 8 bases. V was clipped by 4 bases and J by 6 bases; unmatched bases: 5. The CDR3 contains 13 residues. Germline-derived CDR1 and CDR2 are SGHNT and YYREEE (reference sequence). The CDR3 reads CASSGQGIAEAFF. The CDR3 DNA is TGTGCCAGCAGCGGACAGGGAATAGCTGAAGCTTTCTTT.

The rearrangement links TRBV5-1 to TRBJ2-7; possibly TRBD1 or TRBD2 for D (7 bases each). The CDR3 has 13 residues. Germline V CDR1 and CDR2: SGHRS, YFSETQ. The V end lost 4 bases, the J end lost 6 bases, and 14 bases lay between the germline ends. CDR3 in DNA: TGCGCCAGCAGCCTGGGAGGGGGCACCGAGCAGTACTTC. Protein sequence: CASSLGGGTEQYF.

This clone has a single count. The genes are TRBV29-1 and TRBJ1-3; D gene unclear. Germline lookup yields CDR1 SQVTM and CDR2 ANQGSEA. The CDR3 is 12 amino acids. V was shortened by 4 bases and J by 0 bases, with 4 bases between the two germline ends. CDR3 nucleotide sequence: TGCAGCGTTGGAGGCTCTGGAAACACCATATATTTT. Translation: CSVGGSGNTIYF.

This clone was recorded only once. CDR3: CATSRGVGSGNTIYF. CDR3 in DNA: TGTGCCACCAGCAGAGGGGTTGGCTCTGGAAACACCATATATTTT. This sequence joins TRBV15 and TRBJ1-3, with D unresolved. This CDR3 contains 15 residues. CDR1 is LNHNV and CDR2 is YYDKDF in the germline V gene (reference sequence). V lost 1 base and J lost 0, with 7 bases in between.

This rearrangement joins TRBV4-2 to TRBJ2-7; D gene uncertain. Between the trimmed V and J ends, which lost 4 bases and 6 bases, there was a span of 22 bases. The CDR3 totals 16 residues. Per germline, CDR1 LGHNA and CDR2 YNFKEQ. CDR3 coding DNA: TGTGCCAGCAGCCCAGATCGACTGGCAGAATATAGCGAGCAGTACTTC. It codes for CASSPDRLAEYSEQYF.

V usage is TRBV6-6 and J usage is TRBJ1-2; a weak D match, TRBD1 (5 bases). V shed 3 bases and J shed 7 bases, with 12 bases lying between them. Germline values: CDR1 MNHNY, CDR2 SVGAGI (reference sequence). The CDR3 loop spans 13 amino acids. The CDR3 is CASSYRTGGGYTF. CDR3 coding DNA: TGTGCCAGCAGTTATCGGACGGGGGGTGGCTACACCTTC.

The DNA for the CDR3 is TGTGCCAGCAGCTTCAGCAATCAGCCCCAGCATTTT. This gives the protein CASSFSNQPQHF. The chain links TRBV13 to TRBJ1-5; unclear D gene. The germline V and J ends were trimmed by 3 bases and 1 base, with 1 base remaining between them. This CDR3 has 12 amino acids. Germline CDR1 and CDR2: PRHDT and FYEKMQ (reference sequence).

The chain employs TRBV5-5 and TRBJ2-1; D is uncertain. The germline V gene encodes CDR1 SGHKS and CDR2 YYEKEE (reference sequence). CDR3 length: 15 residues. V was pared by 1 base and J by 1 base, with 9 bases between. The DNA of the CDR3 is TGTGCCAGCAGCTTGTCTTCTCTTTCCTACAATGAGCAGTTCTTC. Translated, it gives CASSLSSLSYNEQFF.

V and J are TRBV5-6 and TRBJ2-7; 10 bases fit TRBD1. With V trimmed by 0 bases and J by 3 bases, 0 bases remained unmatched. The germline gives CDR1 SGHDT, CDR2 YYEEEE. The CDR3 has 14 amino acids. The CDR3 loop reads CASSLGDRGYEQYF. CDR3 in DNA: TGTGCCAGCAGCTTGGGGGACAGGGGCTACGAGCAGTACTTC.

The V call is TRBV4-1, the J call TRBJ1-1; no clear D gene. Trimming took 8 bases from V and 1 from J, leaving 14 bases between them. Germline V lookup: CDR1 MGHRA, CDR2 YSYEKL. The CDR3 loop spans 14 amino acids. DNA of the CDR3: TGCGCCAGCCGAGCACAAGCTACGAACACTGAAGCTTTCTTT. It yields the protein CASRAQATNTEAFF.

The chain is built from TRBV27 and TRBJ1-5; 9 nucleotides match TRBD1. V lost 8 bases, J lost 0 bases, and 2 bases stayed unmatched. The CDR3 contains 14 residues. Germline V gives CDR1 MNHEY, CDR2 SMNVEV (reference sequence). The CDR3 here is CASGDRDSNQPQHF. The CDR3 DNA sequence: TGTGCCAGCGGGGACAGGGATAGCAATCAGCCCCAGCATTTT.

For the CDR3, the DNA is TGTGCCAGCAGTGACGAACATTTAGGACAGGGGTTCAATCAGCCCCAGCATTTT. Translation: CASSDEHLGQGFNQPQHF. The chain has TRBV2 and TRBJ1-5, with 9 bases identical to TRBD1. The CDR3 length is 18 residues. Germline V gene lookup returns CDR1 SNHLY and CDR2 FYNNEI. The V gene end was trimmed by 3 bases and the J gene end by 3 bases; junction bases not matched to a gene: 12.

The chain employs TRBV4-1 and TRBJ1-5; D gene uncertain. The germline CDR1 and CDR2 sequences are MGHRA and YSYEKL. The ends were cut back, 6 bases at V and 2 bases at J, with 11 bases in the middle. The CDR3 spans 14 residues. CDR3 nucleotide sequence: TGCGCCAGCAGTGGAGAGACGCGCAATCAGCCCCAGCATTTT. As protein: CASSGETRNQPQHF.

The CDR3 reads CASTPGGTLDEQYF. The CDR3 DNA follows: TGTGCCAGCACCCCCGGGGGAACTCTGGACGAGCAGTACTTC. The V and J genes are TRBV28 and TRBJ2-7; the D gene is possibly TRBD2 (6 bases). Per the germline V gene, CDR1 is MDHEN and CDR2 is SYDVKM. The V gene lost 7 bases and the J gene lost 5 bases, with 18 bases spanning the gap. The CDR3 length is 14 residues.

V usage is TRBV28 and J usage is TRBJ1-5; no reliable D call. CDR3 length: 15 amino acids. Looked up from germline, CDR1 is MDHEN and CDR2 is SYDVKM. The ends were cut back, 6 bases at V and 0 bases at J, with 12 bases in the middle. The CDR3 DNA is TGTGCCAGCAGATCTGACATGAATAGCAATCAGCCCCAGCATTTT. It yields the protein CASRSDMNSNQPQHF.

CDR3: CASSPGQPNTEAFF. The CDR3 DNA reads TGTGCCAGCAGCCCGGGACAGCCGAACACTGAAGCTTTCTTT. The chain couples TRBV5-6 to TRBJ1-1, with 7 positions matching TRBD1. V dropped 4 bases and J dropped 1; count of bases not matched to a gene: 4. Germline V gene sequence: CDR1 SGHDT, CDR2 YYEEEE. This CDR3 is built from 14 residues. Full variable domain (rest looked up from reference TRBV5-6 and TRBJ1-1): DAGVTQSPTHLIKTRGQQVTLRCSPKSGHDTVSWYQQALGQGPQFIFQYYEEEERQRGNFPDRFSGHQFPNYSSELNVNALLLGDSALYLCASSPGQPNTEAFFGQGTRLTVV.

The rearrangement joins TRBV4-3 to TRBJ2-3; D not resolved. CDR1 and CDR2 from the germline V gene are LGHNA and YSLEER. Deletions cut 0 bases from V and 3 bases from J, with 13 bases between. CDR3 length equals 16 residues. CDR3 sequence: CASSQDQPVRTDTQYF. CDR3 in DNA: TGCGCCAGCAGCCAAGATCAGCCGGTTAGAACAGATACGCAGTATTTT.

J is TRBJ2-2 and V is TRBV4-3, with TRBD1 identical over 8 bases. The CDR3 length is 15 residues. With V trimmed by 0 bases and J by 5 bases, 2 bases remained unmatched. Germline values: CDR1 LGHNA, CDR2 YSLEER. CDR3 in amino acids: CASSQEWTGTGELFF. The CDR3 coding sequence is TGCGCCAGCAGCCAAGAATGGACAGGGACCGGGGAGCTGTTTTTT.

Here the CDR3 DNA reads TGTGCCAGTACCACCAAGGGGCCGCATTCACCCCTCCACTTT. As protein: CASTTKGPHSPLHF. The chain has TRBV19 and TRBJ1-6, with D possibly being TRBD1 (5 bases). The CDR3 sequence is 14 residues long. Germline V gene sequence: CDR1 LNHDA, CDR2 SQIVND (reference sequence). Trimming left V 7 bases short and J 8 bases short, with 15 bases between.

In DNA form, the CDR3 reads TGTGCCAGCAGCCCGGTTTTGGGCAGACGAAATGGAAACACCATATATTTT. It encodes CASSPVLGRRNGNTIYF. V usage is TRBV28 and J usage is TRBJ1-3, with D unresolved. Trimming shortened V by 6 bases and J by 3 bases, and 21 bases separated the two germline ends. The CDR3 covers 17 residues. Germline CDR1 and CDR2: MDHEN and SYDVKM.

The rearrangement links TRBV5-1 to TRBJ1-5; maybe TRBD1 (6 bases). V dropped 3 bases and J dropped 2 bases, with 12 bases sitting between them. The germline V gene encodes CDR1 SGHRS and CDR2 YFSETQ. The CDR3 sequence is 15 residues long. DNA for the CDR3: TGCGCCAGCAGCTCAGGCAGGGGAGGCAATCAGCCCCAGCATTTT. It encodes CASSSGRGGNQPQHF.

This chain joins TRBV7-3 and TRBJ1-1; D uncertain. CDR3 length: 14 amino acids. Germline V gives CDR1 SGHTA, CDR2 FQGTGA. V lost 5 bases, J lost 4 bases, and 14 bases lay in between. The CDR3 DNA reads TGTGCCAGCAGCCCGCAAGGACCGGCCACTGAAGCTTTCTTT. It is translated as CASSPQGPATEAFF.

The chain links TRBV9 to TRBJ1-1; tentative D call: TRBD1 (5 bases). Per germline, CDR1 SGDLS and CDR2 YYNGEE. This CDR3 spans 14 amino acids. V lost 2 bases, J lost 7 bases, and 15 bases lay in between. CDR3 nucleotide sequence: TGTGCCAGCAGCGTTTTCGGGGGAGAGGATGAAGCTTTCTTT. Translated, it gives CASSVFGGEDEAFF.